The entry below gives a single T cell receptor (beta chain) sequence along with its context. Its antigen is not identified. The ends were cut back, 6 bases at V and 8 bases at J, with 8 bases in the middle. Germline V lookup: CDR1 MNHEY, CDR2 SVGAGI. The length of the CDR3 is 12 residues. This sample was taken from a study of cytomegalovirus exposure and HLA in healthy donors. Study-level points and caveats: For most TCR sequences rarity was the rule, although some public TCRs occurred in many donors. A later analysis linked 16,951 TCR beta sequences to HLA alleles at 0.05 false discovery rate. Later examination showed HLA-associated TCR beta chains had greater clonal expansion than equally common others.

PCR amplification relied on 60 Vbeta primers (plus 13 Jbeta primers). Some clones are missing from TCRdb's copy, which holds only in-frame ones; the method was immunoSEQ multiplex PCR. The table records about 96,000 clones, about four fifths of them present only once. The chain joins TRBV6-5 to TRBJ1-6; TRBD1 might be the D (5 bases). This TCR came from a female donor in good health and CMV-seropositive. What was sequenced was PBMCs. The CDR3 here is CASRGGDSPLHF. CDR3 DNA sequence: TGTGCCAGCAGGGGAGGGGATTCACCCCTCCACTTT.